This entry describes one T cell receptor beta chain. As yet, its antigen is unknown. The read comes to an end 3 residues before the CDR3 does, leaving the germline J gene to fill in the end. TCRdb keeps only in-frame clones here, not all; method: immunoSEQ multiplex PCR. Seen in this sample are tens of thousands of clones; the ten most common clones hold approximately 7.3%. CDR3 length: 14 amino acids. Germline CDR1 is MNHEY and CDR2 is SVGEGT. J gave up 9 bases and V 6 bases, and 8 bases lay outside the gene matches. The entry originates in a study of Tregs in tolerant kidney transplant recipients. Study-wide background: Related graft donors supplied nonmyeloablative bone marrow transplants, and mixed chimerism was transient. General study points: The small number of patients limits these findings pending further validation. Nucleotide sequences could not be compared across some patients' samples due to primer changes.

The sequence came from a human donor who received a combined kidney and bone marrow transplant. The genes are TRBV6-2 or TRBV6-3 and TRBJ2-1; 10 bases align to TRBD2. The sequences come from CD8+ T cells from blood, collected before the transplant. CDR3 DNA, as far as it was read: TGTGCCAGCAGCCCAGCGGGGGGGCCTGGTGAG. Protein sequence: CASSPAGGPGE. The whole CDR3 protein is CASSPAGGPGEQFF.